Following are 31 T cell receptor beta chains from one sample sequenced in a study of T cells in Graves' hyperthyroidism and ophthalmopathy (dated by TCRdb to the late 2010s). The library was produced with multiplex PCR. TCRdb names Illumina HiSeq 2000 as the instrument used. The TCR beta CDR3 regions were amplified from the RNA transcripts. The TCR CDR3 was subjected to a first round of RT-PCR using the HTBI primer set and the Qiagen OneStep RT-PCR kit. The public reads were run again by TCRdb, first through fastp at Q25 and then through MiXCR, and only productive beta chains were kept. Rows with one shared CDR3 protein collapse into an entry with the most common genes and DNA. The sample records about 640,000 distinct CDR3 sequences, less than 25% of which are singletons. Around a third of the sample is taken by the ten largest. Sequencing was performed on blood. The receptors were sampled from a man under 40 with Graves' ophthalmopathy.

The chain has TRBV4-1 and TRBJ2-5; either TRBD1 or TRBD2 may fit D (5 bases each). Looked up from germline, CDR1 is MGHRA and CDR2 is YSYEKL. V dropped 3 bases and J dropped 0 bases, with 20 bases sitting between them. The CDR3 is 18 residues long. This CDR3 is CASSQIYPGPLYQETQYF. The CDR3 DNA reads as TGCGCCAGCAGCCAGATCTATCCGGGACCCCTCTACCAAGAGACCCAGTACTTC.

This clonotype has a count of ten or more. The gene calls are TRBV7-6 and TRBJ1-1, with 8 bases that match TRBD1. This CDR3 is built from 15 residues. With V trimmed by 1 base and J by 3 bases, 4 bases remained unmatched. Looked up from germline, CDR1 is SGHVS and CDR2 is FNYEAQ. The CDR3 DNA reads TGTGCCAGCAGCTTAGTCAAGACAGGGGACACTGAAGCTTTCTTT. Amino acids: CASSLVKTGDTEAFF.

This chain connects TRBV27 to TRBJ2-3; D is unclear. The CDR3 length is 13 residues. The germline V gene has CDR1 MNHEY and CDR2 SMNVEV (reference sequence). V lost 6 bases and J 7 bases, leaving 14 bases between the germline ends. The CDR3: CASRDRAAHTQYF. The CDR3 DNA sequence: TGTGCCAGCAGGGACCGGGCAGCCCATACGCAGTATTTT.

This clonotype was observed a handful of times. The rearrangement links TRBV6-1 to TRBJ1-4; no definite D call. CDR3 length equals 13 residues. Germline lookup yields CDR1 MNHNS and CDR2 SASEGT. The V end was cut by 5 bases, the J end by 5 bases, with 9 bases between. The CDR3 sequence: CASSYTINEKLFF. Written as DNA, the CDR3 is TGTGCCAGCAGTTATACGATCAATGAAAAACTGTTTTTT.

This clonotype was seen a handful of times. The V gene is TRBV20-1, the J gene TRBJ2-5; 15 bases align to TRBD2. Losses at the gene ends were 1 base for V and 5 bases for J; bases not matched to a gene: 5. This CDR3 is 16 amino acids long. Looked up from germline, CDR1 is DFQATT and CDR2 is SNEGSKA (reference sequence). The CDR3 sequence is CSARAGLAGGWETQYF. CDR3 bases: TGCAGTGCTAGAGCGGGACTAGCGGGAGGCTGGGAGACCCAGTACTTC.

The J gene is TRBJ2-1, the V gene TRBV7-9; 9 nucleotides match TRBD2. Germline V gives CDR1 SEHNR, CDR2 FQNEAQ (reference sequence). After removal of 5 bases from V and 8 bases from J, the junction contained 10 bases not matched to a gene. The CDR3 covers 15 residues. The CDR3, as DNA: TGTGCCAGCAGCCTGACTAGCGGACCTTGGGATGAGCAGTTCTTC. This encodes CASSLTSGPWDEQFF.

V is TRBV7-2 and J is TRBJ1-1, with D perhaps matching TRBD1 (5 bases). Germline V gives CDR1 SGHTA, CDR2 FQGNSA. Trimming removed 6 bases at V and 5 bases at J, with 16 bases between. The CDR3 has 14 amino acids. Here the CDR3 DNA reads TGTGCCAGCAGAGAACAGGTATTAGGGACTGAAGCTTTCTTT. Translating it yields CASREQVLGTEAFF.

Only a few counts were recorded for this clonotype. This is likely a read error, given that the CDR3 carries no conserved phenylalanine or tryptophan at its end. J is TRBJ1-1 and V is TRBV3-1; 7 nucleotides agree with TRBD1. The CDR3 spans 17 residues. Germline trimming cut 1 base from V and 0 bases from J; bases unmatched to any gene: 8. Germline CDR1 is LGHDT and CDR2 is YNNKEL (reference sequence). CDR3 nucleotides: TGTGCCAGCAGCCAAGCCCAGGGGGGCCTCATGAACACTGAAGCTTTCTCT. Amino acids: CASSQAQGGLMNTEAFS.

This clonotype was observed a few times. The J gene is TRBJ2-3, the V gene TRBV12-3 or TRBV12-4; D gene unclear. This CDR3 has 10 residues. Trimming left V 7 bases short and J 4 bases short, with 3 bases between. The CDR3, as DNA: TGTGCCAGCATGGCAGATACGCAGTATTTT. It translates to CASMADTQYF.

This clonotype was seen a few times. The chain is built from TRBV10-2 and TRBJ2-3; 7 bases match TRBD1. Unmatched junction bases numbered 10, after V lost 6 bases and J lost 4 bases. This CDR3 is 15 amino acids long. CDR1 is WSHSY and CDR2 is SAAADI in the germline V gene. The CDR3 sequence is CASSARQGDADTQYF. In nucleotides, the CDR3 is TGCGCCAGCAGCGCGCGACAGGGAGATGCAGATACGCAGTATTTT.

This sequence joins TRBV18 and TRBJ1-2; unclear D gene. CDR3 length: 13 residues. V was clipped by 2 bases and J by 4 bases, with 8 bases between them. Germline loops: CDR1 KGHSH, CDR2 LQKENI. The chain's CDR3 is CASSPSSSYGYTF. The CDR3, as DNA: TGTGCCAGCTCACCATCCAGCTCCTATGGCTACACCTTC. Full variable domain (rest looked up from reference TRBV18 and TRBJ1-2): NAGVMQNPRHLVRRRGQEARLRCSPMKGHSHVYWYRQLPEEGLKFMVYLQKENIIDESGMPKERFSAEFPKEGPSILRIQQVVRGDSAAYFCASSPSSSYGYTFGSGTRLTVV.

The chain links TRBV12-3 or TRBV12-4 to TRBJ2-7; D is unclear. The CDR3 runs 14 residues. Deletions cut 0 bases from V and 4 bases from J, with 10 bases between. CDR3 DNA sequence: TGTGCCAGCAGTTTAGCGGGGTTCTGGTACGAGCAGTACTTC. Protein: CASSLAGFWYEQYF.

Only a few counts were recorded for this clonotype. The chain combines TRBV5-6 with TRBJ2-2, with D possibly TRBD2 on 5 matching bases. This CDR3 spans 15 amino acids. Trimming removed 3 bases at V and 1 base at J, with 10 bases between. CDR1 is SGHDT, CDR2 YYEEEE, per germline. This CDR3 is CASSSGGWNTGELFF. DNA of the CDR3: TGTGCCAGCAGCTCGGGCGGGTGGAACACCGGGGAGCTGTTTTTT.

V usage is TRBV5-5 and J usage is TRBJ2-2; D possibly corresponds to TRBD1 (6 bases). CDR3 length: 15 amino acids. Per the germline V gene, CDR1 is SGHKS and CDR2 is YYEKEE (reference sequence). The V end lost 4 bases, the J end lost 6 bases, and 16 bases lay between the germline ends. The CDR3 DNA follows: TGTGCCAGCAGCCAAAGGGGGAGAGGGGCCGGGGAGCTGTTTTTT. It codes for CASSQRGRGAGELFF.

This clonotype has a count of ten or more. The rearrangement links TRBV28 to TRBJ2-7, with 7 bases identical to TRBD2. The CDR3 length is 17 residues. Germline CDR1 is MDHEN and CDR2 is SYDVKM. V lost 3 bases, J lost 4 bases, and 15 bases stayed unmatched. CDR3 nucleotide sequence: TGTGCCAGCAGTTTCACCCCTTGGGGCGGGAGTGGTTACGAGCAGTACTTC. Translated, it gives CASSFTPWGGSGYEQYF.

This clonotype has at least ten counts. The V gene is TRBV12-3 or TRBV12-4, the J gene TRBJ2-1, with TRBD2 as a possible D gene (5 bases). Trimming shortened V by 4 bases and J by 0 bases, and 13 bases separated the two germline ends. This CDR3 is 16 amino acids long. CDR3 DNA sequence: TGTGCCAGCAGTTCTCCTTCCACTAGCTCCTACAATGAGCAGTTCTTC. Its translation: CASSSPSTSSYNEQFF.

The J gene is TRBJ1-5, the V gene TRBV20-1; a weak D match, TRBD1 (6 bases). Between the trimmed V and J ends, which lost 4 bases and 4 bases, there was a span of 11 bases. The CDR3 length is 13 residues. CDR1 is DFQATT and CDR2 is SNEGSKA in the germline V gene (reference sequence). This CDR3 reads CSATYQGNQPQHF. As DNA, the CDR3 is TGCAGTGCTACGTACCAGGGGAATCAGCCCCAGCATTTT.

This sequence joins TRBV4-3 and TRBJ1-5; D is ambiguous. The CDR3 covers 13 residues. Trimming stripped 1 base from V and 9 bases from J, with 10 bases between. CDR1 is LGHNA and CDR2 is YSLEER in the germline V gene. CDR3 DNA sequence: TGCGCCAGCAGCCAAGTATCGGGAGGGCCCCAGCATTTT. This encodes CASSQVSGGPQHF.

The J gene is TRBJ2-1, the V gene TRBV20-1; unclear D gene. The CDR3 is 13 residues long. Germline values: CDR1 DFQATT, CDR2 SNEGSKA (reference sequence). V lost 0 bases to trimming and J lost 9 bases, with 12 bases between them. DNA of the CDR3: TGCAGTGCTAGAGATCCTCCGAACGGTGAGCAGTTCTTC. It specifies CSARDPPNGEQFF.

The chain couples TRBV3-1 to TRBJ2-3, with D tentatively TRBD2 (6 bases). Germline V gene sequence: CDR1 LGHDT, CDR2 YNNKEL (reference sequence). V dropped 1 base and J dropped 7 bases, with 18 bases sitting between them. The CDR3 extends over 16 amino acids. In DNA, the CDR3 is TGTGCCAGCAGCCAAGTCACGGGAGTCGGATTGAATACGCAGTATTTT. Its translation: CASSQVTGVGLNTQYF.

The chain has TRBV30 and TRBJ2-1, with 7 bases lining up with TRBD1. The CDR3 loop spans 16 amino acids. The germline V gene has CDR1 GTSNPN and CDR2 SVGIG (reference sequence). The V gene end was trimmed by 1 base and the J gene end by 0 bases; junction bases not matched to a gene: 6. This CDR3 is CAWSETGLSSYNEQFF. CDR3 coding DNA: TGTGCCTGGAGTGAGACAGGGCTAAGCTCCTACAATGAGCAGTTCTTC.

The table lists this clonotype with many counts. V gene TRBV28 combines with J gene TRBJ1-5, with a weak D call TRBD1 (5 bases). Germline values: CDR1 MDHEN, CDR2 SYDVKM. The CDR3 covers 15 residues. V lost 2 bases and J lost 4, with 12 bases in between. The DNA of the CDR3 is TGTGCCAGCAGTTTACTGCCAGGGACTAATCAGCCCCAGCATTTT. Translation gives CASSLLPGTNQPQHF.

There are many counts of this clonotype. The rearrangement links TRBV28 to TRBJ1-2; 9 bases are shared with TRBD1. The ends lost 5 bases at V and 6 bases at J; junction bases unmatched: 7. The CDR3 extends over 14 amino acids. Germline-derived CDR1 and CDR2 are MDHEN and SYDVKM. CDR3 amino acids: CASSPGTGYHGYTF. CDR3 DNA sequence: TGTGCCAGCAGTCCAGGGACAGGGTATCATGGCTACACCTTC.

This clonotype was observed a handful of times. The chain is built from TRBV6-2 or TRBV6-3 and TRBJ1-1; no firm D call. Trimming took 4 bases from V and 8 from J, leaving 20 bases between them. The CDR3 extends over 15 amino acids. Germline CDR1 is MNHEY and CDR2 is SVGEGT. The CDR3 bases are TGTGCCAGCAGTTCAGAAAAGGGCTCCGGGTCGGAAGCTTTCTTT. This translates into CASSSEKGSGSEAFF.

In its sample, this clonotype was seen many times. The genes are TRBV30 and TRBJ2-3; 15 nucleotides agree with TRBD2. This CDR3 is built from 15 residues. Unmatched junction bases numbered 4, after V lost 3 bases and J lost 6 bases. From germline, CDR1 is GTSNPN and CDR2 SVGIG (reference sequence). Here the CDR3 DNA reads TGTGCCTGGAGGGGGACTAGCGGGAGGTTTGATACGCAGTATTTT. As protein: CAWRGTSGRFDTQYF.

This clonotype was recorded at least ten times. The chain links TRBV7-3 to TRBJ2-1; weak D call: TRBD2 (5 bases). CDR1 is SGHTA, CDR2 FQGTGA, per germline. V lost 2 bases and J lost 4, with 12 bases in between. CDR3 length: 15 amino acids. The CDR3 nucleotides are TGTGCCAGCAGCTTAGTGGGAGAGGTGTACAATGAGCAGTTCTTC. This encodes CASSLVGEVYNEQFF.

The J gene is TRBJ1-5, the V gene TRBV12-3 or TRBV12-4; the D gene is possibly TRBD1 (6 bases). There are 15 residues in the CDR3. Trimming shortened V by 7 bases and J by 0 bases, and 13 bases separated the two germline ends. CDR3 sequence reads: CASTSDRLSNQPQHF. DNA of the CDR3: TGTGCCAGCACCTCGGACAGACTTAGCAATCAGCCCCAGCATTTT.

The chain couples TRBV5-6 to TRBJ2-1; D remains unclear. This CDR3 contains 17 residues. Trimming stripped 0 bases from V and 7 bases from J, with 20 bases between. Germline assignment: CDR1 SGHDT and CDR2 YYEEEE. CDR3: CASSLVGRPVVINEQFF. For the CDR3, the DNA is TGTGCCAGCAGCTTGGTGGGTCGGCCAGTTGTGATTAATGAGCAGTTCTTC.

This rearrangement joins TRBV29-1 to TRBJ2-7; maybe TRBD2 (5 bases). Germline-derived CDR1 and CDR2 are SQVTM and ANQGSEA. The CDR3 is made up of 13 amino acids. The V and J ends lost 7 bases and 6 bases respectively, with 19 bases between them. The CDR3 DNA is TGCAGCGCCGAACGGGAAGCGTCGGGCGAGCAGTACTTC. It is translated as CSAEREASGEQYF.

This clonotype was detected ten times or more. The rearrangement uses TRBV10-3 and TRBJ2-6; D call uncertain. The germline V gene has CDR1 ENHRY and CDR2 SYGVKD. The CDR3 runs 18 residues. V was clipped by 0 bases and J by 0 bases, with 12 bases between them. The CDR3 DNA reads TGTGCCATCAGTGAGTCGAGGCAGGCCAGCTCTGGGGCCAACGTCCTGACTTTC. Translation: CAISESRQASSGANVLTF.

A remark on this clonotype: One end of the junction does not line up with germline, which may come from a read error. This chain connects TRBV6-2 or TRBV6-3 to TRBJ2-5, with 8 positions matching TRBD2. Germline CDR1 is MNHEY and CDR2 is SVGEGT. The CDR3 has 16 amino acids. The CDR3 is CAISKSGTSWQETQYF. The CDR3 DNA reads TGTGCCATCAGTAAAAGCGGGACTAGTTGGCAAGAGACCCAGTACTTC.